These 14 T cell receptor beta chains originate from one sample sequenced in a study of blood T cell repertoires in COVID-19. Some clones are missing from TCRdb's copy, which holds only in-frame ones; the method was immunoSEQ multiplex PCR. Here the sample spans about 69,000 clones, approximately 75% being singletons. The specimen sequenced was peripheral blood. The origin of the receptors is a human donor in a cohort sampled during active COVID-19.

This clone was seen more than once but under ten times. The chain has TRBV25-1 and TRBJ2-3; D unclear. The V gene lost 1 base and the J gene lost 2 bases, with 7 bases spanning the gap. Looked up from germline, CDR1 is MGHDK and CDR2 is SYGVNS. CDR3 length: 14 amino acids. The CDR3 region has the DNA TGTGCCAGCAGTGAATTCTCCCTCACAGATACGCAGTATTTT. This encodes CASSEFSLTDTQYF. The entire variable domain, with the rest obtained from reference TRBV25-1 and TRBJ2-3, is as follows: EADIYQTPRYLVIGTGKKITLECSQTMGHDKMYWYQQDPGMELHLIHYSYGVNSTEKGDLSSESTVSRIRTEHFPLTLESARPSHTSQYLCASSEFSLTDTQYFGPGTRLTVL.

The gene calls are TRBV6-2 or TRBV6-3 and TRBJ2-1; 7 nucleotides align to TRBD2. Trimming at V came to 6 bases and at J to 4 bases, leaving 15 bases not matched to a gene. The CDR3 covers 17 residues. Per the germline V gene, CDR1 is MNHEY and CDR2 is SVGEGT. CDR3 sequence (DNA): TGTGCCAGCAGACCTACGACGACTAGCTGGGGGTACAATGAGCAGTTCTTC. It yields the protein CASRPTTTSWGYNEQFF.

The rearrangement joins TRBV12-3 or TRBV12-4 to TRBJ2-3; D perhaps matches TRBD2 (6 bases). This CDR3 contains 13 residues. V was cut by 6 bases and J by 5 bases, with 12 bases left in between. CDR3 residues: CASSLPGEDTQYF. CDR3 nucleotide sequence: TGTGCCAGCAGCCTCCCGGGGGAAGATACGCAGTATTTT.

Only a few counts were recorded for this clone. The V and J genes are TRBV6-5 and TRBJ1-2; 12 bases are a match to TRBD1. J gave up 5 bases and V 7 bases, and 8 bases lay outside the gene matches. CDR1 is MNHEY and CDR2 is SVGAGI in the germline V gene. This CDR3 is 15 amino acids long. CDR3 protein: CASMIGTGGGYGYTF. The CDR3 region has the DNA TGTGCCAGCATGATCGGGACAGGGGGCGGATATGGCTACACCTTC.

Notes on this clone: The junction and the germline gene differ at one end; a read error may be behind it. The DNA for the CDR3 is TGTGCCAGCGGCCAAGCGCCTTCGTGGGGGGGGAAAAGACACAATGAGCAGTTCTTC. Translating gives CASGQAPSWGGKRHNEQFF. V usage is TRBV3-1 (or the pseudogene TRBV3-2) and J usage is TRBJ2-1, with 7 bases aligning to TRBD2. CDR1 and CDR2 (germline): LGHDT, YNNKEL (reference sequence). This CDR3 spans 19 amino acids.

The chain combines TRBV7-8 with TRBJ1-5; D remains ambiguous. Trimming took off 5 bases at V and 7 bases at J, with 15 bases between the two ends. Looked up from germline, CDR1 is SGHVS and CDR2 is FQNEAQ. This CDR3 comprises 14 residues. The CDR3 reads CASSPRRTTQPQHF. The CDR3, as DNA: TGTGCCAGCAGCCCACGCAGGACTACCCAGCCCCAGCATTTT.

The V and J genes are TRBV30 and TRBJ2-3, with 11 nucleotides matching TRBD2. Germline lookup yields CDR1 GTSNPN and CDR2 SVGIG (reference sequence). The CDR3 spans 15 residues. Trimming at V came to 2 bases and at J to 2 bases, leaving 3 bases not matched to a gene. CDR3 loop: CAWSRTSGYTDTQYF. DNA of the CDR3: TGTGCCTGGAGTAGGACTAGCGGGTACACAGATACGCAGTATTTT.

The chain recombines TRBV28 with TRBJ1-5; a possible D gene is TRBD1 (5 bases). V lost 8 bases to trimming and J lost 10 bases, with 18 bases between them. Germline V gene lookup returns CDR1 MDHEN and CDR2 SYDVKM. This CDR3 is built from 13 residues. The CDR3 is CASGEGIGVPQHF. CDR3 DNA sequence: TGTGCCAGCGGGGAGGGGATTGGGGTTCCCCAGCATTTT.

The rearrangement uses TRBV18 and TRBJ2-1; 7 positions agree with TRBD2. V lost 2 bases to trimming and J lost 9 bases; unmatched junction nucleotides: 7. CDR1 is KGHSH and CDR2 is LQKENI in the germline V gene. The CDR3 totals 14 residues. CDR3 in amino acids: CASSPRAGVSEQFF. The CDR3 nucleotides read TGTGCCAGCTCACCAAGGGCGGGAGTCAGTGAGCAGTTCTTC.

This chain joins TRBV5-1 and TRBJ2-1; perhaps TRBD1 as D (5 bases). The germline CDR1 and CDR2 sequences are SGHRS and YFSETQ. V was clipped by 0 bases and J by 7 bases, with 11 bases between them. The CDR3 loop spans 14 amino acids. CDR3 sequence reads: CASSLVAGQNEQFF. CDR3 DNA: TGCGCCAGCAGCTTGGTGGCAGGGCAAAATGAGCAGTTCTTC.

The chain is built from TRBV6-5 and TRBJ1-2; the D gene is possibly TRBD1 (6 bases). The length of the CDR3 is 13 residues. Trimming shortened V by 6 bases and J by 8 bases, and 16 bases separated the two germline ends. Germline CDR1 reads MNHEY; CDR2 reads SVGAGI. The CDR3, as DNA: TGTGCCAGCAGACGGTCAGGGGTAGAGGGCTACACCTTC. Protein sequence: CASRRSGVEGYTF.

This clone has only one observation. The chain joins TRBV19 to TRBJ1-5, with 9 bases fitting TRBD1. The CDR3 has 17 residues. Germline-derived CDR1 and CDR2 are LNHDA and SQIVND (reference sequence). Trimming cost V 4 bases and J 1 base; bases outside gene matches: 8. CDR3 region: CASSTAGQGLSNQPQHF. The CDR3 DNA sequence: TGTGCCAGTAGTACCGCGGGACAGGGTTTAAGCAATCAGCCCCAGCATTTT.

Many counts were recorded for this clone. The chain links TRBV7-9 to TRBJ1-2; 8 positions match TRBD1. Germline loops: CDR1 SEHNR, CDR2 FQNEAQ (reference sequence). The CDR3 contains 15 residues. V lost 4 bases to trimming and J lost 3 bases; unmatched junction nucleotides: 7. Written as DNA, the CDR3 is TGTGCCAGCAGCTCCTTCCAGGGGGCGGACTATGGCTACACCTTC. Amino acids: CASSSFQGADYGYTF.

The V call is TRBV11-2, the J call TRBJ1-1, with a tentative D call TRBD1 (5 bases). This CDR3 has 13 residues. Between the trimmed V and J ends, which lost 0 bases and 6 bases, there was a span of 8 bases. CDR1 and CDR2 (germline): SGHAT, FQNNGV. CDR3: CASSLERGAEAFF. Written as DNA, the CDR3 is TGTGCCAGCAGCTTAGAACGGGGGGCTGAAGCTTTCTTT.